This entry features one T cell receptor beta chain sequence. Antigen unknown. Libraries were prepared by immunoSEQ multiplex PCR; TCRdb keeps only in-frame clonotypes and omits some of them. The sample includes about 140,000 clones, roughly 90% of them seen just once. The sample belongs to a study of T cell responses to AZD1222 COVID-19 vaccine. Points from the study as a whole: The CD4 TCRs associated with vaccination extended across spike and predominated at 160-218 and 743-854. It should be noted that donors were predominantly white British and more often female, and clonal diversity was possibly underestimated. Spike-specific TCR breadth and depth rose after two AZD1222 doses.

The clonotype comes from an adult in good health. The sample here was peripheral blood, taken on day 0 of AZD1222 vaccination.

In nucleotides, the CDR3 is TGCGCCAGCAGCCCCCGGACAGGCGCAAATTCACCCCTCCACTTT. Residues: CASSPRTGANSPLHF. The rearrangement joins TRBV5-1 to TRBJ1-6; 7 bases fit TRBD1. The V segment lost 4 bases and the J segment 7 bases; nucleotides outside the gene matches: 8. The CDR3 has 15 amino acids. Germline-derived CDR1 and CDR2 are SGHRS and YFSETQ.